The 21 T cell receptor beta chains given below trace back to one sample, sequenced in a study of blood T cells in healthy people across ages (dated by TCRdb to the mid-2010s). To prepare the library, 5' RACE was applied. Sequenced using an Illumina HiSeq 2500. The second PCR ran for about 7 to 11 cycles and used a J-beta primer mix along with a sample-barcoded 5' primer. TCRdb reprocessing: public reads trimmed at Q25 with fastp, clones called with MiXCR, in-frame beta chains kept. Rows are combined by CDR3 protein, so each entry shows the most common genes and DNA. For this sample there are roughly 800,000 distinct CDR3 sequences; roughly 50% appear just once. In total, the top ten clones hold about two fifths of the sample. Sequencing input: blood. Receptors originate from an elderly man in good health.

V gene TRBV7-2 combines with J gene TRBJ2-3, with 14 bases aligning to TRBD2. CDR3 length equals 18 residues. After removal of 3 bases from V and 1 base from J, the junction contained 6 bases not matched to a gene. Germline lookup yields CDR1 SGHTA and CDR2 FQGNSA. The CDR3 loop reads CASSFRLAGGRRTDTQYF. As DNA, the CDR3 is TGTGCCAGCAGCTTTCGACTAGCGGGAGGGCGCCGCACAGATACGCAGTATTTT.

The rearrangement joins TRBV11-2 to TRBJ2-1; D may match TRBD1 or TRBD2 (5 bases each). The V end was cut by 4 bases, the J end by 7 bases, with 17 bases between. The CDR3 consists of 15 residues. CDR1 is SGHAT and CDR2 is FQNNGV in the germline V gene. CDR3 coding DNA: TGTGCCAGCAGCTCTGGGACGAGTTTGGTGAATGAGCAGTTCTTC. Amino acid sequence: CASSSGTSLVNEQFF.

V is TRBV29-1 and J is TRBJ2-7; D is perhaps TRBD1 (5 bases). Trimming cost V 6 bases and J 1 base, with 10 bases left between them. CDR3 length equals 12 residues. The germline V gene has CDR1 SQVTM and CDR2 ANQGSEA. The CDR3 region has the DNA TGCAGCGTGGACACTGCTTCCTACGAGCAGTACTTC. It translates to CSVDTASYEQYF.

The chain couples TRBV2 to TRBJ2-1; D gene uncertain. Gene TRBJ2-7 matches the end of the DNA better, so the J call may be wrong. Germline V CDR1 and CDR2: SNHLY, FYNNEI. CDR3 length: 13 residues. CDR3 nucleotide sequence: TGTGCCAGCACCGCGGTCGCTTTCTTCGAGCAGTACTTC. It yields the protein CASTAVAFFEQYF.

In regard to this clonotype: A junction end diverges from the germline sequence, so it may reflect a read error. J is TRBJ2-3 and V is TRBV20-1; D not certain. The germline CDR1 and CDR2 sequences are DFQATT and SNEGSKA (reference sequence). This CDR3 has 14 amino acids. The CDR3 DNA sequence: TGCAGTGCCAGCAGTAGGTCAGCTGCAGATACGCGGTATTTT. It translates to CSASSRSAADTRYF.

V is TRBV11-2 and J is TRBJ2-5, with TRBD2 matching over 12 bases. TRBJ2-7 explains the end of the DNA better; the J call may be wrong. The CDR3 extends over 18 amino acids. Germline lookup yields CDR1 SGHAT and CDR2 FQNNGV. The chain's CDR3 is CASSLGSRGLAGPYEQYF. CDR3 coding DNA: TGTGCCAGCAGCTTAGGTTCCCGGGGACTAGCGGGCCCATACGAGCAGTACTTC.

This clonotype has only one observation. The V gene is TRBV5-1, the J gene TRBJ1-5, with D tentatively TRBD1 (6 bases). This CDR3 is 13 amino acids long. CDR1 is SGHRS, CDR2 YFSETQ, per germline. The V gene lost 4 bases and the J gene lost 8 bases, with 13 bases spanning the gap. The CDR3 loop reads CASSAEGGKPQHF. CDR3 bases: TGCGCCAGCAGCGCCGAGGGGGGTAAGCCCCAGCATTTT.

This clonotype was counted only a few times. The rearrangement uses TRBV25-1 and TRBJ2-5, with D unresolved. CDR3 length: 16 amino acids. The V gene's germline CDR1 is MGHDK and CDR2 SYGVNS. V gave up 0 bases and J gave up 2 bases, with 13 bases separating them. Here the CDR3 reads CASSEYKTKNQETQYF. In DNA, the CDR3 is TGTGCCAGCAGTGAATATAAGACGAAGAATCAAGAGACCCAGTACTTC. Full variable domain (outside the CDR3, taken from reference TRBV25-1 and TRBJ2-5): EADIYQTPRYLVIGTGKKITLECSQTMGHDKMYWYQQDPGMELHLIHYSYGVNSTEKGDLSSESTVSRIRTEHFPLTLESARPSHTSQYLCASSEYKTKNQETQYFGPGTRLLVL.

Only one count was recorded for this clonotype. The junction departs from germline at one end; a sequencing error may be responsible. The J gene is TRBJ1-4, the V gene TRBV7-2, with 7 positions matching TRBD1. The CDR3 loop spans 15 amino acids. Germline V lookup: CDR1 SGHTA, CDR2 FQGNSA. CDR3 nucleotide sequence: TGTGCCAGCAGCGGAAGGGGGCTGGCTAATGAAAGACTGTTTTTT. This gives the protein CASSGRGLANERLFF. Full variable domain (rest looked up from reference TRBV7-2 and TRBJ1-4): GAGVSQSPSNKVTEKGKDVELRCDPISGHTALYWYRQSLGQGLEFLIYFQGNSAPDKSGLPSDRFSAERTGGSVSTLTIQRTQQEDSAVYLCASSGRGLANERLFFGSGTQLSVL.

The chain recombines TRBV10-3 with TRBJ2-1; D may be TRBD2 (6 bases). This CDR3 region has 11 residues. Germline CDR1 ENHRY, CDR2 SYGVKD. With 10 bases removed from V and 9 bases from J, the gap between germline ends came to 13 bases. The CDR3 loop is CASGTFGEQFF. For the CDR3, the DNA is TGTGCCAGTGGGACTTTCGGTGAGCAGTTCTTC.

The chain links TRBV25-1 to TRBJ2-1; TRBD1 or TRBD2 may be the D gene (9 bases each). Trimming removed 4 bases at V and 11 bases at J, with 27 bases between. Looked up from germline, CDR1 is MGHDK and CDR2 is SYGVNS. CDR3 length: 17 amino acids. The CDR3 loop reads CASSGVAGDRDAGKQFF. The CDR3 DNA sequence: TGTGCCAGCAGTGGGGTAGCGGGGGACAGGGATGCGGGAAAGCAGTTCTTC.

As to this clonotype: Sequence at one end of the junction differs from germline and may be a read error. The chain has TRBV4-1 and TRBJ2-6, with no clear D. Looked up from germline, CDR1 is MGHRA and CDR2 is YSYEKL. The CDR3 covers 20 residues. CDR3 bases: TGCGCCAGCAGCCAAGTTGCGGTCGGACCGCGGACCTCTGGGACCAACGTCCTGACTTTC. Encoded protein: CASSQVAVGPRTSGTNVLTF.

The chain recombines TRBV20-1 with TRBJ2-3; maybe TRBD2 (6 bases). The CDR3 spans 14 residues. Trimming removed 5 bases at V and 2 bases at J, with 14 bases between. Germline V gene data show CDR1 as DFQATT and CDR2 as SNEGSKA (reference sequence). The CDR3 DNA sequence: TGCAGTGCTGACGGAGCGGGTAACACAGATACGCAGTATTTT. This codes for CSADGAGNTDTQYF.

This rearrangement joins TRBV5-1 to TRBJ2-7; 8 nucleotides align to TRBD1. The J call may be wrong; the DNA end is better matched by TRBJ2-5. The CDR3 consists of 15 residues. Germline-derived CDR1 and CDR2 are SGHRS and YFSETQ. The CDR3 region has the DNA TGCGCCAGCAGCCGTCAGGGGGCGCCCGAAGAGACCCAGTACTTC. Translated: CASSRQGAPEETQYF.

The chain uses TRBV6-2 or TRBV6-3 and TRBJ1-1, with D possibly matching TRBD1 (6 bases). CDR3 length equals 15 residues. Trimming cost V 7 bases and J 4 bases, with 19 bases left between them. Per the germline V gene, CDR1 is MNHEY and CDR2 is SVGEGT. CDR3 coding DNA: TGTGCCAGCACCTTTAGGGGGTTACGGGGCACTGAAGCTTTCTTT. Translation: CASTFRGLRGTEAFF.

The rearrangement joins TRBV29-1 to TRBJ2-7, with D perhaps being TRBD1 or TRBD2 (5 bases each). The CDR3 is 12 amino acids. Trimming pared 5 bases from V and 3 bases from J, leaving 11 bases between. Germline assignment: CDR1 SQVTM and CDR2 ANQGSEA. The CDR3: CSVFRDGYEQYF. CDR3 nucleotide sequence: TGCAGCGTTTTCCGGGACGGCTACGAGCAGTACTTC.

The V and J genes are TRBV29-1 and TRBJ1-2; D call uncertain. Trimming left V 4 bases short and J 3 bases short, with 6 bases between. The germline V gene encodes CDR1 SQVTM and CDR2 ANQGSEA. This CDR3 is 11 amino acids long. The CDR3 nucleotides read TGCAGCGTTGCCGAGGACTATGGCTACACCTTC. It yields the protein CSVAEDYGYTF.

This clonotype has only a few counts. The gene calls are TRBV20-1 and TRBJ2-1, with 7 bases identical to TRBD2. The CDR3 loop spans 15 amino acids. Germline-derived CDR1 and CDR2 are DFQATT and SNEGSKA (reference sequence). V lost 0 bases and J lost 7; bases outside the gene matches: 9. The CDR3 DNA reads TGCAGTGCTAGAGATCTCGCCGGACTAGGGAATGAGCAGTTCTTC. Protein product: CSARDLAGLGNEQFF.

This chain uses TRBV2 with TRBJ2-7; possibly TRBD2 for D (6 bases). The germline gives CDR1 SNHLY, CDR2 FYNNEI. The V end lost 7 bases, the J end lost 10 bases, and 35 bases lay between the germline ends. CDR3 length equals 18 residues. The CDR3 here is CASTSFRGTDVSQETQYF. For the CDR3, the DNA is TGTGCCAGCACTTCTTTTCGGGGGACCGACGTTTCTCAAGAGACTCAGTACTTC.

The V call is TRBV11-1, the J call TRBJ2-6, with 10 positions matching TRBD1. The length of the CDR3 is 17 residues. The ends lost 5 bases at V and 3 bases at J; junction bases unmatched: 7. Per germline, CDR1 SGHAT and CDR2 FQDESV (reference sequence). In nucleotides, the CDR3 is TGTGCCAGCAGCCCCTCCGGGACAGGGGTTGGGGCCAACGTCCTGACTTTC. It encodes CASSPSGTGVGANVLTF.

In DNA form, the CDR3 reads TGTGCCAGCAGTTTAAAAAGGACAGGATCCCGACAGGGGCCCCAGCATTTT. Translation gives CASSLKRTGSRQGPQHF. The J gene is TRBJ1-5, the V gene TRBV12-3 or TRBV12-4, with 7 nucleotides matching TRBD1. V was pared by 2 bases and J by 9 bases, with 16 bases of the junction left unmatched. The CDR3 covers 17 residues.